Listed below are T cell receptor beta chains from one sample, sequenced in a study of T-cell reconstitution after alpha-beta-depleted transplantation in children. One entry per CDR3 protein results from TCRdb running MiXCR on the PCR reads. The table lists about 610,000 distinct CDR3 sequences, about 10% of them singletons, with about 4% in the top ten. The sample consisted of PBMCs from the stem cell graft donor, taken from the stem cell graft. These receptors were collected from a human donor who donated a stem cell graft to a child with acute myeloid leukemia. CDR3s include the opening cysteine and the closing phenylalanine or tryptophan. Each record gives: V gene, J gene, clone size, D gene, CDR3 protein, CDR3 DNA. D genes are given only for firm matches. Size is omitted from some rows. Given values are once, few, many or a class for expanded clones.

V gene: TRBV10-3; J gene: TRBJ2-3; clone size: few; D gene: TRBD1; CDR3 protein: CAIRGSGQGSTDTQYF; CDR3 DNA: TGTGCCATCAGAGGTTCGGGACAGGGATCCACAGATACGCAGTATTTT
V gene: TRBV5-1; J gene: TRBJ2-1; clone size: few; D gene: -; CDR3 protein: CASSLGRTPGSNEQFF; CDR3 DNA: TGCGCCAGCAGCTTGGGTAGGACCCCGGGAAGCAATGAGCAGTTCTTC
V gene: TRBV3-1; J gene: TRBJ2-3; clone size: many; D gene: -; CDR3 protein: CASSAAPTGVDFSTDTQYF; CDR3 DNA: TGTGCCAGCAGTGCGGCCCCAACAGGAGTGGACTTTAGCACAGATACGCAGTATTTT
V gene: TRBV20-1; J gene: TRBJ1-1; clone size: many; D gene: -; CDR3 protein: CSARVRGLTEAFF; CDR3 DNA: TGCAGTGCTAGAGTCAGGGGCCTGACTGAAGCTTTCTTT
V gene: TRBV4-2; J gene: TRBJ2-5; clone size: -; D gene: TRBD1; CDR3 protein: CASSQEGDRGGETQYF; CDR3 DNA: TGTGCCAGCAGCCAAGAGGGGGACAGGGGTGGGGAGACCCAGTACTTC
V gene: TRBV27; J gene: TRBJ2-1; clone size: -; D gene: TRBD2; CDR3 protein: CASSLGPSGNNEQFF; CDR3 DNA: TGTGCCAGCAGTTTAGGGCCTAGCGGGAACAATGAGCAGTTCTTC
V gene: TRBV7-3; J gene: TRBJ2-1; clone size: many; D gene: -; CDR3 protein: CASSLEEKEQFF; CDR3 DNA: TGTGCCAGCAGCTTAGAGGAGAAAGAGCAGTTCTTC
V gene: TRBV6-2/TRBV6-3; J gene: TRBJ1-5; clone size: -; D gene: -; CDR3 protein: CASSYSGEGQPQHF; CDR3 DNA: TGTGCCAGCAGTTACTCAGGGGAAGGGCAGCCCCAGCATTTT
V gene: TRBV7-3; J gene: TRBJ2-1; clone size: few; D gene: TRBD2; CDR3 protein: CASSSHGTSGSYEQFF; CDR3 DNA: TGTGCCAGCAGCTCACACGGGACTAGCGGGAGTTATGAGCAGTTCTTC
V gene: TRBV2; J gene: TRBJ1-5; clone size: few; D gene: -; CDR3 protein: CASSEEVRQPQHF; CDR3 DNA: TGTGCCAGCAGTGAAGAGGTACGACAGCCCCAGCATTTT
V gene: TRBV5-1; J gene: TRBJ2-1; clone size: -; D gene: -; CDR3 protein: CASSVGVAQFF; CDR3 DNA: TGCGCCAGCAGCGTGGGGGTAGCCCAGTTCTTC
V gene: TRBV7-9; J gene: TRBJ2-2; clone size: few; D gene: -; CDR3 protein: CASLSYNLPSTGELFF; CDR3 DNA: TGTGCCAGCCTTAGTTATAACCTACCGAGCACCGGGGAGCTGTTTTTT
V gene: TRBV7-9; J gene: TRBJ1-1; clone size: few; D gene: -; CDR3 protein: CASSLTDEAFF; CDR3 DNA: TGTGCCAGCAGCTTAACAGACGAAGCTTTCTTT
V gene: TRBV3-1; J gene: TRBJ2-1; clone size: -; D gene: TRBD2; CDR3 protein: CASSPGLAVSSYNEQFF; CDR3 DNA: TGTGCCAGCAGCCCAGGACTAGCGGTGAGCTCCTACAATGAGCAGTTCTTC
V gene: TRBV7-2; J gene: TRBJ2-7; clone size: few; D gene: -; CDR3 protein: CASSPGTRRGYEQYF; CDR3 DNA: TGTGCCAGCAGCCCCGGGACCCGACGAGGGTACGAGCAGTACTTC
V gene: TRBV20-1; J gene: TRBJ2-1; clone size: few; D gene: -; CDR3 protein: CSATDRDIYEQFF; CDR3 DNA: TGCAGTGCTACGGACCGAGACATTTATGAGCAGTTCTTC
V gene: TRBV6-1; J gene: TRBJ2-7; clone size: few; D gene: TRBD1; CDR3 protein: CASSGGIGYEQYF; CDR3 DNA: TGTGCCAGCTCAGGGGGTATCGGTTACGAGCAGTACTTC
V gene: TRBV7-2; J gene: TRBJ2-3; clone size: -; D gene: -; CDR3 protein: CASSFGQRVGADTQYF; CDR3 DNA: TGTGCCAGCAGCTTCGGGCAGCGGGTTGGGGCAGATACGCAGTATTTT
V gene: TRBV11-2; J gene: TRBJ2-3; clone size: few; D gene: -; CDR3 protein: CASSRGDIQADTQYF; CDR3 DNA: TGTGCCAGCAGCCGAGGGGATATTCAGGCGGATACGCAGTATTTT
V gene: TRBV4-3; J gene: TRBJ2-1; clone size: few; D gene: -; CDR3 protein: CASSQLQGTEQFF; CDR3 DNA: TGCGCCAGCAGCCAACTCCAGGGTACTGAGCAGTTCTTC
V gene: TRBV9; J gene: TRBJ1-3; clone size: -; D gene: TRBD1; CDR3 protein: CASSASGGPGNTIYF; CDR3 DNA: TGTGCCAGCAGCGCTTCAGGGGGACCCGGAAACACCATATATTTT
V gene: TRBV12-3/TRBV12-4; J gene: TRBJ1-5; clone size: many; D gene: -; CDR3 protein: CASRTEGGNQPQHF; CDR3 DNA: TGTGCCAGCAGGACTGAAGGGGGCAATCAGCCCCAGCATTTT
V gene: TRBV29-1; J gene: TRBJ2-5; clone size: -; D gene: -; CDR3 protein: CSAGSMPDDWETQYF; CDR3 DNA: TGCAGCGCTGGTAGTATGCCCGACGATTGGGAGACCCAGTACTTC
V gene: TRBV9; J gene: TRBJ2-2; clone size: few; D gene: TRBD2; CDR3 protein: CASSPPGLAGVTGELFF; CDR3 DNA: TGTGCCAGCAGCCCTCCGGGACTAGCGGGAGTAACCGGGGAGCTGTTTTTT
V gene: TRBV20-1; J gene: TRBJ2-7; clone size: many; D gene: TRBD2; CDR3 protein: CSARDLVGGSSYEQYF; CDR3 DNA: TGCAGTGCTAGAGATCTAGTTGGCGGGAGCTCCTACGAGCAGTACTTC
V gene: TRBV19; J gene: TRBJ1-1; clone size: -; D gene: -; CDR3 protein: CASSTGRNTEAFF; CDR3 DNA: TGTGCCAGTAGTACTGGACGGAACACTGAAGCTTTCTTT
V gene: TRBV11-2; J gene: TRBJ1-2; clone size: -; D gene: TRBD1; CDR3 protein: CASSLGDSFYGYTF; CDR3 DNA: TGTGCCAGCAGCTTAGGGGACAGCTTCTATGGCTACACCTTC
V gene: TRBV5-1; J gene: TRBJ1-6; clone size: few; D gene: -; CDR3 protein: CASSSGQTNSPLHF; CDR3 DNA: TGCGCCAGCAGCTCAGGACAGACCAATTCACCCCTCCACTTT
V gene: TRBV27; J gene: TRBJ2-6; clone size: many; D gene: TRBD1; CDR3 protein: CASSYRDRGSGANVLTF; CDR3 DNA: TGTGCCAGCAGTTACCGGGACAGGGGCTCTGGGGCCAACGTCCTGACTTTC
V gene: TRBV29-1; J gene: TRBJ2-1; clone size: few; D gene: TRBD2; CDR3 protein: CSVEGVLAINEQFF; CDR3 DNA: TGCAGCGTTGAAGGGGTACTAGCGATCAATGAGCAGTTCTTC
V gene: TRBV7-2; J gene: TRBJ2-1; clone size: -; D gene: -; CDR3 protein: CASSGGGRIDNEQFF; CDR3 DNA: TGTGCCAGCAGCGGGGGGGGCCGGATAGACAATGAGCAGTTCTTC
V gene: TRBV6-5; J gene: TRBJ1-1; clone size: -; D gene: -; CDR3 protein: CASSHIRTRNTEAFF; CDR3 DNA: TGTGCCAGCAGCCACATACGAACAAGGAACACTGAAGCTTTCTTT
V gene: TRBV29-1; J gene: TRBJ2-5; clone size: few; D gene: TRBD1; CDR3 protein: CSARQGDQETQYF; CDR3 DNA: TGCAGCGCCCGACAGGGGGATCAGGAGACCCAGTACTTC
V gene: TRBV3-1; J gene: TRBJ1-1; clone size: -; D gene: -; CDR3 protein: CASSQEGAKIRNTEAFF; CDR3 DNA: TGTGCCAGCAGCCAAGAGGGGGCAAAAATTCGGAACACTGAAGCTTTCTTT
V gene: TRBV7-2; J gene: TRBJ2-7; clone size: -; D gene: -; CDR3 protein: CASVVAIGAYEQYF; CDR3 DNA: TGTGCCAGCGTAGTAGCTATCGGGGCCTACGAGCAGTACTTC
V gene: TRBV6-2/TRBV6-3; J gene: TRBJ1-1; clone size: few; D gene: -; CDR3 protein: CASSYSSSGSTNTEAFF; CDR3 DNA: TGTGCCAGCAGTTACTCCAGCTCAGGGTCGACGAACACTGAAGCTTTCTTT
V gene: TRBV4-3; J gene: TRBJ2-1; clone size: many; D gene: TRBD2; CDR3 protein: CASSQEKAGGPFNEQFF; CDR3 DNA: TGCGCCAGCAGCCAAGAAAAGGCGGGAGGGCCGTTTAATGAGCAGTTCTTC
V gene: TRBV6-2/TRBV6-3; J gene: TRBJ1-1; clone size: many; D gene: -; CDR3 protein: CASSYQTSITEAFF; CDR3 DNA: TGTGCCAGCAGTTACCAAACGTCTATCACTGAAGCTTTCTTT
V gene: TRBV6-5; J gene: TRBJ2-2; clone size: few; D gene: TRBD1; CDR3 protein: CASSYAGQGAGELFF; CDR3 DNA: TGTGCCAGCAGTTACGCTGGCCAGGGGGCCGGGGAGCTGTTTTTT
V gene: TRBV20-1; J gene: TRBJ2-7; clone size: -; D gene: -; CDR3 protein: CSASPRVLSYEQYF; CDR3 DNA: TGCAGTGCTTCGCCCCGCGTCCTCTCCTACGAGCAGTACTTC
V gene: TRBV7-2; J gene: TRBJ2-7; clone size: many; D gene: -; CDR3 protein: CASSPQDYEQYF; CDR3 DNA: TGTGCCAGCAGCCCACAGGACTACGAGCAGTACTTC
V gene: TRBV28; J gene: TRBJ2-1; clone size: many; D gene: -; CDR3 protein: CASSSQREQFF; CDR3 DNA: TGTGCCAGCAGTTCTCAGCGGGAGCAGTTCTTC
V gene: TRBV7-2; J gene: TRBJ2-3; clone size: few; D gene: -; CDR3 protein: CASSLFRREDTQYF; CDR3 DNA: TGTGCCAGCAGCTTATTTAGGAGGGAAGATACGCAGTATTTT
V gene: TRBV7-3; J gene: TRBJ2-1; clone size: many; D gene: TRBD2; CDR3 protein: CASSLPTLAGVGEQFF; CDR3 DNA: TGTGCCAGCAGCTTACCGACCTTAGCGGGAGTGGGTGAGCAGTTCTTC
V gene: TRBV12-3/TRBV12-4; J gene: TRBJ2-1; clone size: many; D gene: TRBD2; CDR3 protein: CASSELAGGSNEQFF; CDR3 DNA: TGTGCCAGCAGCGAACTAGCGGGAGGGAGTAATGAGCAGTTCTTC
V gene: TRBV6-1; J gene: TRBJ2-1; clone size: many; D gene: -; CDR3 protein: CASSVVYEQFF; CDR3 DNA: TGTGCCAGCAGTGTGGTGTATGAGCAGTTCTTC